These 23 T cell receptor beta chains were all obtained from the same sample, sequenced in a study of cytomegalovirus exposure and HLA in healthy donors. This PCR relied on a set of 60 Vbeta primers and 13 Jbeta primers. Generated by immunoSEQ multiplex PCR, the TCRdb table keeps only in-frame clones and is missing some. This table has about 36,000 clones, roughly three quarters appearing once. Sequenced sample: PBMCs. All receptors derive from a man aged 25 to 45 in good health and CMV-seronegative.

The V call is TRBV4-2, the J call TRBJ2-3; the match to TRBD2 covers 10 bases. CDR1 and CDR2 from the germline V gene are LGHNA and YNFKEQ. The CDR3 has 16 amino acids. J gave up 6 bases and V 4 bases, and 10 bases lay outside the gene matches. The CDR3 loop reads CASSPRRASGSDTQYF. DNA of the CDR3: TGTGCCAGCAGCCCTCGAAGGGCTAGCGGGAGTGATACGCAGTATTTT.

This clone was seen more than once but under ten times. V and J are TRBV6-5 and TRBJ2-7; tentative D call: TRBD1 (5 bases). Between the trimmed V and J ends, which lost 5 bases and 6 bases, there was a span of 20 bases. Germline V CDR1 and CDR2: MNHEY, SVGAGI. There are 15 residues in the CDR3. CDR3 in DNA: TGTGCCAGCAGTAAAACCCGGCAGGGCTCTACCGAGCAGTACTTC. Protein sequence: CASSKTRQGSTEQYF.

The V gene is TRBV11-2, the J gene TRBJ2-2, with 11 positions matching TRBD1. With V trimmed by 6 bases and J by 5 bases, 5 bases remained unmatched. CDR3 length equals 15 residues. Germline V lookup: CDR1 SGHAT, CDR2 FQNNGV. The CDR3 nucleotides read TGTGCCAGCAGTCCGGGGACAGGGGGGACCGGGGAGCTGTTTTTT. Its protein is CASSPGTGGTGELFF.

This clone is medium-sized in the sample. Written as DNA, the CDR3 is TGTGCCAGCAGTAGTCTAGCGGGAGACACCGGGGAGCTGTTTTTT. This sequence encodes CASSSLAGDTGELFF. The V gene is TRBV6-5, the J gene TRBJ2-2; 10 bases fit TRBD2. The CDR3 totals 15 residues. V trimming: 5 bases; J trimming: 3 bases; junction bases outside the gene matches: 3. Germline CDR1 MNHEY, CDR2 SVGAGI.

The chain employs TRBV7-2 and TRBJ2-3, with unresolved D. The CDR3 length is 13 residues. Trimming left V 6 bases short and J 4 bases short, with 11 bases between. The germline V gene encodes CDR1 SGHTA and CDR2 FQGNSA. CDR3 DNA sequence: TGTGCCAGCAGATCCACGGGTCCAGATACGCAGTATTTT. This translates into CASRSTGPDTQYF.

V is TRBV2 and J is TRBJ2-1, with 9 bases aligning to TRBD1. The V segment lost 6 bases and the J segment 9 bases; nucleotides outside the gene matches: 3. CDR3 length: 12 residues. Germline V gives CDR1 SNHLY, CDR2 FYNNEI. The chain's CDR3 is CASRDRGSEQFF. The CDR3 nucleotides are TGTGCCAGCAGGGACAGGGGATCTGAGCAGTTCTTC.

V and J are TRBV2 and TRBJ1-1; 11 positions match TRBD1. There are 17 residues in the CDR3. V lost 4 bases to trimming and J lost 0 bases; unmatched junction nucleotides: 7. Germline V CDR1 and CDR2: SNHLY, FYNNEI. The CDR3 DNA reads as TGTGCCAGCAGTGTACCGGGACAGGGGGTTGTGAACACTGAAGCTTTCTTT. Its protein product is CASSVPGQGVVNTEAFF. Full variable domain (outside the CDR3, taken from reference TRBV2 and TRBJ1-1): EPEVTQTPSHQVTQMGQEVILRCVPISNHLYFYWYRQILGQKVEFLVSFYNNEISEKSEIFDDQFSVERPDGSNFTLKIRSTKLEDSAMYFCASSVPGQGVVNTEAFFGQGTRLTVV.

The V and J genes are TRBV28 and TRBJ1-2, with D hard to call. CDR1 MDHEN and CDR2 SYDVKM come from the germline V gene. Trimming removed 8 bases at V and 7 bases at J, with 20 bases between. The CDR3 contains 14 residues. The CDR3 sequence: CASGRPWSLGGYTF. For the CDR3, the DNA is TGTGCCAGCGGGCGCCCTTGGTCCCTTGGTGGCTACACCTTC.

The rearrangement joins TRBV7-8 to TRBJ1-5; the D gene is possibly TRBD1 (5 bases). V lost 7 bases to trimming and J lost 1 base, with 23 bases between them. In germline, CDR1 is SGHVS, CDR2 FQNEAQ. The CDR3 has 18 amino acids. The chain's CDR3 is CASNLRPPREGSNQPQHF. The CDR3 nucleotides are TGTGCCAGCAACCTAAGGCCCCCCAGGGAGGGGAGCAATCAGCCCCAGCATTTT.

The CDR3 spells CASSPLQGQNTEAFF. The DNA of the CDR3 is TGCGCCAGCAGCCCCCTACAGGGACAGAACACTGAAGCTTTCTTT. The V gene is TRBV4-1, the J gene TRBJ1-1; a weak D match, TRBD1 (6 bases). The germline V gene encodes CDR1 MGHRA and CDR2 YSYEKL. CDR3 size: 15 residues. V lost 4 bases and J 1 base, leaving 13 bases between the germline ends.

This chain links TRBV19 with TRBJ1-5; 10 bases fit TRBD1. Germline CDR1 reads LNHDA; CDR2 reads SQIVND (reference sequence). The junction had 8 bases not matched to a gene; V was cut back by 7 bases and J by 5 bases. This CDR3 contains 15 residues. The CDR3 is CASTTGTGDYQPQHF. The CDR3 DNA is TGTGCCAGTACCACCGGGACAGGGGATTATCAGCCCCAGCATTTT. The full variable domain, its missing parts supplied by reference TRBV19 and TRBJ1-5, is DGGITQSPKYLFRKEGQNVTLSCEQNLNHDAMYWYRQDPGQGLRLIYYSQIVNDFQKGDIAEGYSVSREKKESFPLTVTSAQKNPTAFYLCASTTGTGDYQPQHFGDGTRLSIL.

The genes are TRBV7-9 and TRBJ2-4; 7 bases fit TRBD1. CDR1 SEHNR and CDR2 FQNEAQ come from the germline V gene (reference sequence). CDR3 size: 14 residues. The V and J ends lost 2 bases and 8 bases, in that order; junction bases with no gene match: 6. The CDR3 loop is CASSLKGTEDIQYF. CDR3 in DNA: TGTGCCAGCAGCTTAAAGGGGACAGAGGACATTCAGTACTTC.

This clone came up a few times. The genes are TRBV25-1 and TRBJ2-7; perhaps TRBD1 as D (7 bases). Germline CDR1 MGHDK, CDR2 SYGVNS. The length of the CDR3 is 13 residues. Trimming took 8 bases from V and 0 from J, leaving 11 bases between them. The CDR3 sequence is CASSRDSSYEQYF. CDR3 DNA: TGTGCCAGCTCGCGGGACAGCTCCTACGAGCAGTACTTC.

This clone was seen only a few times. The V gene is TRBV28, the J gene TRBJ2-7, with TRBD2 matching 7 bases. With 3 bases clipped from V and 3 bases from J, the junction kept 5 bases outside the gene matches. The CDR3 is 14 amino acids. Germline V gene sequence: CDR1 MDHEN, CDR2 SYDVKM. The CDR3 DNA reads TGTGCCAGCAGTTTTTCGCGGGGGAGCTACGAGCAGTACTTC. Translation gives CASSFSRGSYEQYF.

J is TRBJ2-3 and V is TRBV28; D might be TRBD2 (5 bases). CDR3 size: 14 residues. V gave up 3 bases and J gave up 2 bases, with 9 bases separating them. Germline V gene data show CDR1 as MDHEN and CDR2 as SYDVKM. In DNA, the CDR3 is TGTGCCAGCAGTTTGAGAGGGATCACAGATACGCAGTATTTT. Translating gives CASSLRGITDTQYF.

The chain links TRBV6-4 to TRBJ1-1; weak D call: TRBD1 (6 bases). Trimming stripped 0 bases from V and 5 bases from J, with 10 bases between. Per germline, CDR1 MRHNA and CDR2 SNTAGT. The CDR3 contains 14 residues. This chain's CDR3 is CASSDSNRATEAFF. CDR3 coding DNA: TGTGCCAGCAGTGACTCGAACAGGGCTACTGAAGCTTTCTTT.

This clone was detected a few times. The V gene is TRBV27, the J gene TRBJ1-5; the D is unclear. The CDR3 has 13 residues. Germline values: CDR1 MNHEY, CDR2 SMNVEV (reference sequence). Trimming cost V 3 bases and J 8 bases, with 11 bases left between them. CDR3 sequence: CASSLIFGEPQHF. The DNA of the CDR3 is TGTGCCAGCAGTTTGATTTTTGGAGAGCCCCAGCATTTT.

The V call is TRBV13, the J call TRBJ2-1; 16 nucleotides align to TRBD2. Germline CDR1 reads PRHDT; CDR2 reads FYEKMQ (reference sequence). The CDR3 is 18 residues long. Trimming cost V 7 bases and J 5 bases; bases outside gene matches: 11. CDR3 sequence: CASTGTSGGASPNNEQFF. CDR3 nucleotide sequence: TGTGCCAGCACCGGGACTAGCGGGGGGGCAAGCCCCAACAATGAGCAGTTCTTC. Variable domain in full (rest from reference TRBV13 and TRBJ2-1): AAGVIQSPRHLIKEKRETATLKCYPIPRHDTVYWYQQGPGQDPQFLISFYEKMQSDKGSIPDRFSAQQFSDYHSELNMSSLELGDSALYFCASTGTSGGASPNNEQFFGPGTRLTVL.

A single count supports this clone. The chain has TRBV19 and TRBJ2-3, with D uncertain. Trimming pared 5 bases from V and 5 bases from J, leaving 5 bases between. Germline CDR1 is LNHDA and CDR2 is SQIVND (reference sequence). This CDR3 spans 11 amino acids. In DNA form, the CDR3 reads TGTGCCAGTAGTTCCGGAGATACGCAGTATTTT. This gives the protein CASSSGDTQYF.

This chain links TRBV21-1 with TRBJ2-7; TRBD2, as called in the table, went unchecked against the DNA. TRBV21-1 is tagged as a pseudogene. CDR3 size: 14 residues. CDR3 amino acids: CASSKGASDYEQYF. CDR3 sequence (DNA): TGTGCCAGCAGCAAAGGGGCTAGCGACTACGAGCAGTACTTC.

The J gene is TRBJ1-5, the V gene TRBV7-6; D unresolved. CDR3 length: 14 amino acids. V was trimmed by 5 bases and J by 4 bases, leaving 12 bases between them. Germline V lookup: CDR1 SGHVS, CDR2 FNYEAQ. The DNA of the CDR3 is TGTGCCAGCAGCCCCGGGTTAGCTAATCAGCCCCAGCATTTT. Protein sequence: CASSPGLANQPQHF.

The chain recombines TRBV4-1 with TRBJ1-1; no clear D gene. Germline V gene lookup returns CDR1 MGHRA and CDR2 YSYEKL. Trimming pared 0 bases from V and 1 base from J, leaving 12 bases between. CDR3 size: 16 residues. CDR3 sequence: CASSQDLVQWNTEAFF. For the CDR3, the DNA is TGCGCCAGCAGCCAAGATCTTGTACAATGGAACACTGAAGCTTTCTTT.

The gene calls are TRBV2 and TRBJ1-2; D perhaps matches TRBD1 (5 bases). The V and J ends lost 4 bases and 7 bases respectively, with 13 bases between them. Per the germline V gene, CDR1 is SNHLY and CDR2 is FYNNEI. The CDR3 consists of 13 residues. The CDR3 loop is CASSGAGDSGYTF. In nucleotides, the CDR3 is TGTGCCAGCAGTGGGGCCGGGGACTCTGGCTACACCTTC. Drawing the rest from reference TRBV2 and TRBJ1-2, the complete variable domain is EPEVTQTPSHQVTQMGQEVILRCVPISNHLYFYWYRQILGQKVEFLVSFYNNEISEKSEIFDDQFSVERPDGSNFTLKIRSTKLEDSAMYFCASSGAGDSGYTFGSGTRLTVV.